This TCR beta chain appears in the sequencing data of a study of T cell changes during pregnancy in multiple sclerosis. CDR1 SNHLY and CDR2 FYNNEI come from the germline V gene. This CDR3 region has 15 residues. V dropped 2 bases and J dropped 9; count of bases not matched to a gene: 8. Libraries were prepared by immunoSEQ multiplex PCR; TCRdb keeps only in-frame clonotypes and omits some of them. The sample contains 120,000 or so clones, approximately 95% of which appear only once. The source material was peripheral blood, sampled before pregnancy. This receptor was obtained from a female donor with multiple sclerosis, enrolled in a pregnancy study. J is TRBJ2-1 and V is TRBV2; TRBD1 agrees at 9 bases. CDR3 loop: CASSETGGVSGEQFF. CDR3 coding DNA: TGTGCCAGCAGTGAAACAGGGGGCGTTTCAGGTGAGCAGTTCTTC.